This TCR beta chain was obtained from a study of PD-1 blockade in classical Hodgkin lymphoma. Profiling relied on immunoSEQ multiplex PCR, and the TCRdb table lists in-frame clones only, not all of them. The sample holds just under 20,000 clones, around four fifths seen once. As for time point: cycle 4 day 1 (C4D1), after around six weeks of nivolumab. Following autologous stem cell transplantation, relapse occurred in every patient, and exposure to brentuximab vedotin varied. Negative magnetic selection isolated CD4+ T cells from thawed PBMCs. This clone was seen a single time. Trimming shortened V by 0 bases and J by 8 bases, and 8 bases separated the two germline ends. The germline gives CDR1 MNHNS, CDR2 SASEGT. This CDR3 spans 13 amino acids.

This sample comprised CD4+ T cells from blood, obtained before the fourth cycle of nivolumab. This TCR came from a human donor with classical Hodgkin lymphoma. V gene TRBV6-1 combines with J gene TRBJ2-1; D gene unclear. As DNA, the CDR3 is TGTGCCAGCAGTGAAGCTTACGGATATGAGCAGTTCTTC. Translated: CASSEAYGYEQFF.